Presented here are 19 T cell receptor beta chains from one specimen sequenced in a study of regulatory T cells in long-lasting Graves disease. Time point defined: persistent/refractory GD, antithyroid drugs over 5 years with positive TRAb. Researchers made the TCR library from RNA that was extracted from PBMCs. Building the TCR beta libraries relied on iRepertoire HTBI primers, and CDR3 regions underwent Arm-PCR. TCRdb called the multiplex PCR reads again in MiXCR, with one record for every CDR3 protein. The table includes some 420,000 distinct CDR3 sequences, approximately 23% detected once. Material: peripheral blood mononuclear cells (PBMCs), obtained when the disease was refractory, from a patient treated with antithyroid drugs. The receptors derive from a female donor with Graves disease.

The chain is built from TRBV15 and TRBJ1-1; D remains ambiguous. CDR1 LNHNV and CDR2 YYDKDF come from the germline V gene (reference sequence). V was cut by 4 bases and J by 8 bases, with 11 bases left in between. The CDR3 totals 12 residues. CDR3 sequence: CATSNAGPEAFF. The CDR3 nucleotides read TGTGCCACCAGCAACGCCGGGCCCGAAGCTTTCTTT.

This clonotype was recorded at least ten times. This chain uses TRBV6-5 with TRBJ1-1; D is uncertain. The V and J ends lost 2 bases and 5 bases respectively, with 6 bases between them. Germline CDR1 and CDR2: MNHEY and SVGAGI. The CDR3 length is 12 residues. In DNA, the CDR3 is TGTGCCAGCAGTTACCTAGGAACTGAAGCTTTCTTT. Its protein is CASSYLGTEAFF.

The V gene is TRBV3-1, the J gene TRBJ2-7, with D perhaps TRBD2 (5 bases). The germline CDR1 and CDR2 sequences are LGHDT and YNNKEL (reference sequence). V gave up 1 base and J gave up 7 bases, with 17 bases separating them. The CDR3 has 15 amino acids. CDR3 coding DNA: TGTGCCAGCAGCCAAGGTTGGGAGAAAGGTGCAGAGCAGTACTTC. Its protein product is CASSQGWEKGAEQYF.

In this sample, this clonotype turned up many times. The gene calls are TRBV12-3 or TRBV12-4 and TRBJ1-2; D is ambiguous. V lost 7 bases and J lost 5, with 14 bases in between. The CDR3 totals 13 residues. This CDR3 is CASTQEDLYGYTF. CDR3 in DNA: TGTGCCAGCACCCAAGAGGACCTATATGGCTACACCTTC.

This clonotype was observed many times. The chain combines TRBV6-1 with TRBJ1-5; D not resolved. The CDR3 totals 15 residues. Trimming took off 0 bases at V and 9 bases at J, with 15 bases between the two ends. The germline V gene has CDR1 MNHNS and CDR2 SASEGT. The CDR3 sequence: CASSEAHGDRRPQHF. CDR3 nucleotides: TGTGCCAGCAGTGAAGCGCACGGGGATAGGAGGCCCCAGCATTTT.

Notes on this clonotype: Just one base apart from a much larger clone, this may be a read error. The CDR3: CASSPSGTAGETQYF. CDR3 coding DNA: TGTGCCAGCAGCCCGAGCGGGACGGCCGGTGAGACCCAGTACTTC. This chain links TRBV7-8 with TRBJ2-5; 7 nucleotides match TRBD2. CDR3 length: 15 amino acids. Germline CDR1 and CDR2: SGHVS and FQNEAQ. The ends lost 5 bases at V and 5 bases at J; junction bases unmatched: 11.

This clonotype was seen at least ten times. This chain joins TRBV15 and TRBJ2-7; 14 bases line up with TRBD2. V was clipped by 3 bases and J by 6 bases; unmatched bases: 7. The V gene's germline CDR1 is LNHNV and CDR2 YYDKDF (reference sequence). There are 16 residues in the CDR3. The CDR3 loop is CATSRGLGLAGVEQYF. The CDR3 region has the DNA TGTGCCACCAGCAGGGGACTGGGACTAGCGGGGGTCGAGCAGTACTTC.

In its sample, this clonotype was seen a few times. The V call is TRBV7-2, the J call TRBJ1-2; D unclear. There are 11 residues in the CDR3. The germline V gene encodes CDR1 SGHTA and CDR2 FQGNSA. V lost 5 bases and J lost 8, with 9 bases in between. This CDR3 is CASSPARGYTF. DNA of the CDR3: TGTGCCAGCAGCCCTGCGCGGGGCTACACCTTC.

There are many counts of this clonotype. The chain joins TRBV6-2 or TRBV6-3 to TRBJ1-2, with 8 bases identical to TRBD1. After removal of 3 bases from V and 7 bases from J, the junction contained 16 bases not matched to a gene. This CDR3 has 17 amino acids. Germline CDR1 is MNHEY and CDR2 is SVGEGT. CDR3 loop: CASSYSRGQGSSSGYTF. The CDR3 DNA follows: TGTGCCAGCAGTTATTCTCGCGGACAGGGAAGTTCGTCTGGCTACACCTTC.

This clonotype was picked up many times. The chain couples TRBV15 to TRBJ2-7, with a possible D match to TRBD1 (5 bases). The CDR3 sequence is 13 residues long. Germline CDR1 is LNHNV and CDR2 is YYDKDF (reference sequence). Trimming took 0 bases from V and 5 from J, leaving 8 bases between them. The CDR3 sequence: CATSRDRAHEQYF. DNA for the CDR3: TGTGCCACCAGCAGAGACAGGGCCCACGAGCAGTACTTC. Using reference TRBV15 and TRBJ2-7 for the parts outside the CDR3, the full variable domain is DAMVIQNPRYQVTQFGKPVTLSCSQTLNHNVMYWYQQKSSQAPKLLFHYYDKDFNNEADTPDNFQSRRPNTSFCFLDIRSPGLGDTAMYLCATSRDRAHEQYFGPGTRLTVT.

On this clonotype itself: At one end, the junction sequence differs from germline, possibly due to a read error. The chain joins TRBV7-9 to TRBJ1-4; TRBD1 matches 7 bases. CDR1 is SEHNR, CDR2 FQNEAQ, per germline (reference sequence). This CDR3 is 15 amino acids long. CDR3 loop: CASSPPGQINGKLFF. CDR3 sequence (DNA): TGTGCCAGCAGCCCCCCGGGACAGATAAATGGAAAACTGTTTTTT.

In this sample, this clonotype turned up a few times. This chain joins TRBV7-9 and TRBJ1-5, with D tentatively TRBD1 (5 bases). Germline V gene sequence: CDR1 SEHNR, CDR2 FQNEAQ (reference sequence). The CDR3 has 14 residues. V dropped 5 bases and J dropped 6 bases, with 14 bases sitting between them. CDR3 sequence (DNA): TGTGCCAGCAGCGCCCGGGACGCGAGTCAGCCCCAGCATTTT. The encoded protein is CASSARDASQPQHF.

Many counts were recorded for this clonotype. The chain recombines TRBV27 with TRBJ2-7; 13 nucleotides align to TRBD2. The CDR3 runs 18 residues. The ends lost 5 bases at V and 0 bases at J; junction bases unmatched: 10. CDR1 and CDR2 from the germline V gene are MNHEY and SMNVEV (reference sequence). This CDR3 is CASSQRLAGGLSSYEQYF. Here the CDR3 DNA reads TGTGCCAGCAGTCAACGACTAGCGGGAGGCCTGAGCTCCTACGAGCAGTACTTC.

This clonotype was picked up many times. Written as DNA, the CDR3 is TGTGCCAGCACCTCGAGTCTCCGCAGTAATGAAAAACTGTTTTTT. Translation gives CASTSSLRSNEKLFF. The chain carries TRBV2 and TRBJ1-4; D unresolved. The CDR3 sequence is 15 residues long. Germline V lookup: CDR1 SNHLY, CDR2 FYNNEI. Trimming stripped 7 bases from V and 4 bases from J, with 16 bases between.

In its sample, this clonotype was seen many times. The rearrangement uses TRBV28 and TRBJ1-2, with TRBD1 as a possible D gene (6 bases). Trimming cost V 3 bases and J 4 bases, with 18 bases left between them. The CDR3 has 16 residues. Looked up from germline, CDR1 is MDHEN and CDR2 is SYDVKM. The CDR3 reads CASSFSQGPRIYGYTF. The CDR3 region has the DNA TGTGCCAGCAGTTTCTCTCAGGGGCCGCGGATCTATGGCTACACCTTC.

This clonotype was seen repeatedly, ten times or more. The chain combines TRBV27 with TRBJ1-4, with a possible D match to TRBD1 (6 bases). This CDR3 contains 16 residues. Deletions cut 3 bases from V and 3 bases from J, with 14 bases between. Germline CDR1 MNHEY, CDR2 SMNVEV (reference sequence). CDR3: CASSFQPGAANEKLFF. In DNA, the CDR3 is TGTGCCAGCAGTTTCCAACCAGGGGCAGCTAATGAAAAACTGTTTTTT.

This clonotype was seen many times. J is TRBJ2-7 and V is TRBV19, with 7 positions matching TRBD2. The CDR3 is made up of 14 amino acids. V shed 5 bases and J 6 bases; nucleotides not matched to a gene: 10. Germline CDR1 is LNHDA and CDR2 is SQIVND (reference sequence). This chain's CDR3 is CASSGPLAMGEQYF. CDR3 bases: TGTGCCAGTAGTGGCCCACTAGCGATGGGCGAGCAGTACTTC.

The chain carries TRBV20-1 and TRBJ1-2; no clear D. The CDR3 consists of 13 residues. Trimming removed 3 bases at V and 2 bases at J, with 10 bases between. Germline CDR1 reads DFQATT; CDR2 reads SNEGSKA (reference sequence). The CDR3 nucleotides are TGCAGTGCTAGCGGCGTGGAAAACTATGGCTACACCTTC. This codes for CSASGVENYGYTF.

This chain connects TRBV7-3 to TRBJ2-3; D call uncertain. The V and J ends lost 8 bases and 0 bases respectively, with 9 bases between them. CDR3 length equals 13 residues. Germline-derived CDR1 and CDR2 are SGHTA and FQGTGA. The CDR3 DNA sequence: TGTGCCAGCTCCCGGGTTAGCACAGATACGCAGTATTTT. Encoded protein: CASSRVSTDTQYF. The variable domain in full, completed from reference TRBV7-3 and TRBJ2-3, reads GAGVSQTPSNKVTEKGKYVELRCDPISGHTALYWYRQSLGQGPEFLIYFQGTGAADDSGLPNDRFFAVRPEGSVSTLKIQRTERGDSAVYLCASSRVSTDTQYFGPGTRLTVL.